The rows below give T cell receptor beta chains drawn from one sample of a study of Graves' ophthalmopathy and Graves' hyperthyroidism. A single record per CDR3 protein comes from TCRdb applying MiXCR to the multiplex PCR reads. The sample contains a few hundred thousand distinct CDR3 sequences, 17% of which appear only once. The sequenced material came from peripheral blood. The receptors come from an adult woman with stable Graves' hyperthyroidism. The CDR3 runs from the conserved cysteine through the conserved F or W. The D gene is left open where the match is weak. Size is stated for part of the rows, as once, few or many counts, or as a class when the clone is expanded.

CDR3 DNA: TGCAGCGTTAGGATGAACACTGAAGCTTTCTTT
CDR3 protein: CSVRMNTEAFF
J gene: TRBJ1-1
V gene: TRBV29-1
D gene: NA
CDR3 length: 11
clone size: many

CDR3 DNA: TGTGCCAGCAGTTTGTTCATGGGGGTTGGCGGATACGAGCAGTACTTC
CDR3 protein: CASSLFMGVGGYEQYF
J gene: TRBJ2-7
V gene: TRBV28
D gene: NA
CDR3 length: 16
clone size: many

CDR3 DNA: TGTGCCATCCCAGCAGGGTATGGCTACACCTTC
CDR3 protein: CAIPAGYGYTF
J gene: TRBJ1-2
V gene: TRBV7-9
D gene: NA
CDR3 length: 11
clone size: NA

CDR3 DNA: TGCAGTGCCCCCTCCAGTGGCGCCAAAAACATTCAGTACTTC
CDR3 protein: CSAPSSGAKNIQYF
J gene: TRBJ2-4
V gene: TRBV20-1
D gene: NA
CDR3 length: 14
clone size: many

CDR3 DNA: TGTGCCAGCAGCTTAGCGAGGGCAGGCCCCTACGAGCAGTACTTC
CDR3 protein: CASSLARAGPYEQYF
J gene: TRBJ2-7
V gene: TRBV7-2
D gene: NA
CDR3 length: 15
clone size: many

CDR3 DNA: TGTGCCAGCAGACAGGGTGCCTACGAGCAGTACTTC
CDR3 protein: CASRQGAYEQYF
J gene: TRBJ2-7
V gene: TRBV6-1
D gene: NA
CDR3 length: 12
clone size: many

CDR3 DNA: TGTGCCAGCAGCCTCCACTCTAGCGGGAGGGGTGCGAAGGAGACCCAGTACTTC
CDR3 protein: CASSLHSSGRGAKETQYF
J gene: TRBJ2-5
V gene: TRBV6-5
D gene: TRBD2
CDR3 length: 18
clone size: many

CDR3 DNA: TGCAGCGTTGACGGAGGCCCGAGCCTTAGCTATGGCTACACCTTC
CDR3 protein: CSVDGGPSLSYGYTF
J gene: TRBJ1-2
V gene: TRBV29-1
D gene: NA
CDR3 length: 15
clone size: many

CDR3 DNA: TGTGCTAGCAGCTTAGCCTCCTGGGCCGGGGAGCTGTTTTTT
CDR3 protein: CASSLASWAGELFF
J gene: TRBJ2-2
V gene: TRBV7-7
D gene: NA
CDR3 length: 14
clone size: many

CDR3 DNA: TGTGCCAGCAGTGAAATGGGGGGGGGTCCGAAACCCTACGAGCAGTACTTC
CDR3 protein: CASSEMGGGPKPYEQYF
J gene: TRBJ2-7
V gene: TRBV6-1
D gene: TRBD2
CDR3 length: 17
clone size: many

CDR3 DNA: TGTGCCAGCAGCTTATGGCTAGCGGGAGATTACGAGCAGTACTTC
CDR3 protein: CASSLWLAGDYEQYF
J gene: TRBJ2-7
V gene: TRBV7-8
D gene: TRBD2
CDR3 length: 15
clone size: many

CDR3 DNA: TGTGCCAGCAGTTTATCGTCATTCCCAATCTACGAGCAGTACTTC
CDR3 protein: CASSLSSFPIYEQYF
J gene: TRBJ2-7
V gene: TRBV27
D gene: NA
CDR3 length: 15
clone size: many

CDR3 DNA: TGTGCCAGCAGTGAACTAGCGAGCTCCTACGAGCAGTACTTC
CDR3 protein: CASSELASSYEQYF
J gene: TRBJ2-7
V gene: TRBV2
D gene: NA
CDR3 length: 14
clone size: many

CDR3 DNA: TGTGCCAGCAGTTACTCGAGTTGGGTGGAGACCCAGTACTTC
CDR3 protein: CASSYSSWVETQYF
J gene: TRBJ2-5
V gene: TRBV6-5
D gene: NA
CDR3 length: 14
clone size: many

CDR3 DNA: TGTGCCAGCAGTGGGTATTGGGGGAACACCGGGGAGCTGTTTTTT
CDR3 protein: CASSGYWGNTGELFF
J gene: TRBJ2-2
V gene: TRBV2
D gene: NA
CDR3 length: 15
clone size: many

CDR3 DNA: TGCGCCAGCAGCCACCTCGGACAGGCGTTGTCTAACTATGGCTACACCTTC
CDR3 protein: CASSHLGQALSNYGYTF
J gene: TRBJ1-2
V gene: TRBV4-1
D gene: TRBD1
CDR3 length: 17
clone size: NA

CDR3 DNA: TGTGCCAGCAGTGTAGAAGGGGTCGGAAATCAGCCCCAGCATTTT
CDR3 protein: CASSVEGVGNQPQHF
J gene: TRBJ1-5
V gene: TRBV2
D gene: NA
CDR3 length: 15
clone size: many